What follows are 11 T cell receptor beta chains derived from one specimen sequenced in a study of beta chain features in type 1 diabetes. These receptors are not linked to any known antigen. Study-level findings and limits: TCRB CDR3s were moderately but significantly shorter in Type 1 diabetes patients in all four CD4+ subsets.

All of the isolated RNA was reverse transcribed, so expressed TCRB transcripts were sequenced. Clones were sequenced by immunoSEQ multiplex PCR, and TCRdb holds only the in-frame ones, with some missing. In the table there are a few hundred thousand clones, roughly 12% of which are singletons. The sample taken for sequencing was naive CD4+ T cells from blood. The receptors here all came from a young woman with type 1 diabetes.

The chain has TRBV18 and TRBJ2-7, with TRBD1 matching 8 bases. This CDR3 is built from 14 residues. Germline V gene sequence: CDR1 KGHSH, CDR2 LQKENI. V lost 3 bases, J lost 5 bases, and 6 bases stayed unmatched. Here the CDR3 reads CASSPMGQENEQYF. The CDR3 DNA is TGTGCCAGCTCACCGATGGGACAGGAGAACGAGCAGTACTTC.

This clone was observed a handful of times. CDR3 residues: CASREDRVNEQFF. The CDR3 coding sequence is TGTGCCAGCAGAGAGGACAGGGTGAATGAGCAGTTCTTC. The chain recombines TRBV6-5 with TRBJ2-1, with 8 bases aligning to TRBD1. V shed 6 bases, J shed 7 bases, and the junction held 5 bases outside the gene matches. This CDR3 comprises 13 residues. Germline CDR1 reads MNHEY; CDR2 reads SVGAGI.

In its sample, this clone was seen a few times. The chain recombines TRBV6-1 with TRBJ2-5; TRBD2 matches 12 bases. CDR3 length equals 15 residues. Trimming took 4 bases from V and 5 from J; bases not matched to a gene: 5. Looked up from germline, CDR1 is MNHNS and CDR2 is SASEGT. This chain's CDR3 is CASSASGGVEETQYF. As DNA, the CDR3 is TGTGCCAGCAGTGCTAGCGGGGGGGTCGAGGAGACCCAGTACTTC.

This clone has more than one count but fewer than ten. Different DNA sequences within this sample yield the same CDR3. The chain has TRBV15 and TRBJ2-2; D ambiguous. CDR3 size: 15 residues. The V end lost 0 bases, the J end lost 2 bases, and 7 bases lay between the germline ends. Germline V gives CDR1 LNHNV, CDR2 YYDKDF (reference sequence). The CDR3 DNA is TGTGCCACCAGCAGAGACAGATTAAACACCGGGGAGCTGTTTTTT. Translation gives CATSRDRLNTGELFF.

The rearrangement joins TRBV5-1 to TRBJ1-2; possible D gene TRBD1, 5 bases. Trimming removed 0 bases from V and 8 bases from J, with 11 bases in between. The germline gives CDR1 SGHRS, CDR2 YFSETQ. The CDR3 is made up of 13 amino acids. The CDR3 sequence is CASSLEPGYGYTF. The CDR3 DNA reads TGCGCCAGCAGCTTGGAGCCAGGGTACGGCTACACCTTC. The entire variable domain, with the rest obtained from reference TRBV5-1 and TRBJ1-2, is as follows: KAGVTQTPRYLIKTRGQQVTLSCSPISGHRSVSWYQQTPGQGLQFLFEYFSETQRNKGNFPGRFSGRQFSNSRSEMNVSTLELGDSALYLCASSLEPGYGYTFGSGTRLTVV.

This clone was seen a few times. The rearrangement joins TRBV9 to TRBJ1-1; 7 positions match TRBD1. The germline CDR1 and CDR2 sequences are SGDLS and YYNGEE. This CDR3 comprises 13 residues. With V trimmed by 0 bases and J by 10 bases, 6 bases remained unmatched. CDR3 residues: CASSVAGGGRAFF. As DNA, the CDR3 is TGTGCCAGCAGCGTAGCAGGGGGTGGCAGAGCTTTCTTT.

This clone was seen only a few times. The DNA for the CDR3 is TGTGCCAGCAGTTTCCAGTTGGCGCAGTATTTT. Its protein is CASSFQLAQYF. The V call is TRBV28, the J call TRBJ2-3; D is uncertain. Per the germline V gene, CDR1 is MDHEN and CDR2 is SYDVKM. V shed 3 bases and J shed 10 bases, with 8 bases lying between them. This CDR3 is built from 11 residues.

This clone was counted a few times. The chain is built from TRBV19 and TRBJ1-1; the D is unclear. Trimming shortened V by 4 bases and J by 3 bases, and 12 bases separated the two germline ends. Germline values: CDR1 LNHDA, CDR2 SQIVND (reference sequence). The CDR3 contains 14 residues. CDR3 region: CASSRRQRDTEAFF. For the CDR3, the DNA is TGTGCCAGTAGTAGGCGGCAGAGGGACACTGAAGCTTTCTTT. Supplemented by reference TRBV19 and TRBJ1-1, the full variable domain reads DGGITQSPKYLFRKEGQNVTLSCEQNLNHDAMYWYRQDPGQGLRLIYYSQIVNDFQKGDIAEGYSVSREKKESFPLTVTSAQKNPTAFYLCASSRRQRDTEAFFGQGTRLTVV.

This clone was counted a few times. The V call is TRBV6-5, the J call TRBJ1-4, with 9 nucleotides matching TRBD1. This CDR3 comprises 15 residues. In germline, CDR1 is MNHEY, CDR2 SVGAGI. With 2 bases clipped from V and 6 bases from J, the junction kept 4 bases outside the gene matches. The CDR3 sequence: CASSYEWTGDEKLFF. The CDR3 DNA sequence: TGTGCCAGCAGTTACGAATGGACAGGGGATGAAAAACTGTTTTTT.

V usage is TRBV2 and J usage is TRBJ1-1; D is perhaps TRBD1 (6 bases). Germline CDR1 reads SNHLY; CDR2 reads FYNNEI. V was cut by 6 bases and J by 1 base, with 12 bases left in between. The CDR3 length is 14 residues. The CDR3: CASRPRTANTEAFF. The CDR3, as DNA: TGTGCCAGCAGGCCCCGGACAGCGAACACTGAAGCTTTCTTT. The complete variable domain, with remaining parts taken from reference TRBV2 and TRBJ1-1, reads EPEVTQTPSHQVTQMGQEVILRCVPISNHLYFYWYRQILGQKVEFLVSFYNNEISEKSEIFDDQFSVERPDGSNFTLKIRSTKLEDSAMYFCASRPRTANTEAFFGQGTRLTVV.

The CDR3 is CASRYYNEQFF. Written as DNA, the CDR3 is TGTGCCAGCAGATACTACAATGAGCAGTTCTTC. This chain connects TRBV28 to TRBJ2-1; D remains unclear. The CDR3 loop spans 11 amino acids. Trimming took off 6 bases at V and 3 bases at J, with 3 bases between the two ends. CDR1 and CDR2 from the germline V gene are MDHEN and SYDVKM.